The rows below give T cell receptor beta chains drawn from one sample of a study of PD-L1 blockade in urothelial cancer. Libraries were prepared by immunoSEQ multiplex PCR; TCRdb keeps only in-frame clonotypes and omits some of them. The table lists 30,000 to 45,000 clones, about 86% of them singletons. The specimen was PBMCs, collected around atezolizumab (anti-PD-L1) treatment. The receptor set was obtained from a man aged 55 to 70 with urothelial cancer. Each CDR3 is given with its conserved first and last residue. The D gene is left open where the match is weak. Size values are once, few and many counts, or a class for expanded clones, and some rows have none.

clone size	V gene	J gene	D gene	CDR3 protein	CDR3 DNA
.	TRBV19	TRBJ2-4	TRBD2	CASSIGTSGTNIQYF	TGTGCCAGTAGTATAGGTACTAGCGGTACAAACATTCAGTACTTC
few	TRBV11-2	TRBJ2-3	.	CASSLDSRPTDTQYF	TGTGCCAGCAGCTTAGATAGCCGTCCAACAGATACGCAGTATTTT
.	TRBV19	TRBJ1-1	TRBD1	CASSTRGQLNTEAFF	TGTGCCAGTAGTACCAGGGGACAGCTGAACACTGAAGCTTTCTTT
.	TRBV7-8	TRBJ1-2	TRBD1	CASSQDRGPNYGYTF	TGTGCCAGCAGCCAGGACAGGGGGCCTAACTATGGCTACACCTTC
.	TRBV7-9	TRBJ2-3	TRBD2	CASSSRVASGRRSTDTQYF	TGTGCCAGCAGCTCCCGGGTCGCTAGCGGGAGGAGAAGCACAGATACGCAGTATTTT
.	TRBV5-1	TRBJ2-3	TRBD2	CASSLTSGGAGTDTQYF	TGCGCCAGCAGCCTCACTAGCGGGGGGGCCGGCACAGATACGCAGTATTTT
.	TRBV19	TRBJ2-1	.	CASSPNRNEQFF	TGTGCCAGTAGCCCCAACAGAAATGAGCAGTTCTTC
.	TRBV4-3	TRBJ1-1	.	CASSQGKGWDTEAFF	TGCGCCAGCAGCCAAGGAAAGGGGTGGGACACTGAAGCTTTCTTT
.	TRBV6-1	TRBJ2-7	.	CASSFVNYEQYF	TGTGCCAGCAGTTTTGTTAACTACGAGCAGTACTTC
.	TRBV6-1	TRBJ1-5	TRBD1	CASTTGILNQPQHF	TGTGCCAGCACGACAGGGATCCTCAATCAGCCCCAGCATTTT
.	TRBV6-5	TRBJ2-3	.	CASSFRGGSHGDTQYF	TGTGCCAGCAGTTTTCGCGGGGGCTCCCATGGAGATACGCAGTATTTT
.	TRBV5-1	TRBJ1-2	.	CASSSQGSGYTF	TGCGCCAGCAGCTCGCAGGGTAGTGGCTACACCTTC
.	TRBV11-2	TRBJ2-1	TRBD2	CASSLTPSGIYNEQFF	TGTGCCAGCAGCTTAACTCCTAGCGGAATTTACAATGAGCAGTTCTTC
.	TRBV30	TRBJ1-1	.	CAWSLRGYEAFF	TGTGCCTGGAGTCTCCGGGGTTATGAAGCTTTCTTT
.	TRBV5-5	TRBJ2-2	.	CASSLAIWMTDTGELFF	TGTGCCAGCAGCTTGGCCATCTGGATGACAGACACCGGGGAGCTGTTTTTT
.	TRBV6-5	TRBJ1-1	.	CASSLGRNTEAFF	TGTGCCAGCAGTTTGGGCCGGAACACTGAAGCTTTCTTT
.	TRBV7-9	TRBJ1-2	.	CASSFTGTANYGYTF	TGTGCCAGCAGCTTTACAGGGACCGCTAACTATGGCTACACCTTC
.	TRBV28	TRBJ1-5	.	CATMPLDRRSNQPQHF	TGTGCCACCATGCCCCTTGACAGGCGAAGCAATCAGCCCCAGCATTTT
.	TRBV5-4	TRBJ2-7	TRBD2	CASSLGSSGSYEQYF	TGTGCCAGCAGCTTAGGGTCTAGCGGGAGCTACGAGCAGTACTTC
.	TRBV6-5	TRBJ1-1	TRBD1	CASSRGNRGTEAFF	TGTGCCAGCAGTCGGGGAAACAGGGGAACTGAAGCTTTCTTT
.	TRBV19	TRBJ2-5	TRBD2	CASAMTSGVETQYF	TGTGCCAGTGCCATGACTAGCGGGGTTGAGACCCAGTACTTC
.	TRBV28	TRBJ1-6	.	CASSLPSRSALHF	TGTGCCAGCAGTTTACCCTCACGATCGGCCCTCCACTTT
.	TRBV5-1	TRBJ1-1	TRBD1	CASRSGDSRAVGAFF	TGCGCCAGCAGGTCGGGGGACAGCAGGGCCGTGGGAGCTTTCTTT
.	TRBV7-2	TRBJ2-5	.	CASSLIHSRETQYF	TGTGCCAGCAGCTTAATTCATAGCCGGGAGACCCAGTACTTC
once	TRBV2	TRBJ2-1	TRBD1	CASSRGTGGTYNEQFF	TGTGCCAGCAGTAGAGGGACAGGGGGGACTTACAATGAGCAGTTCTTC
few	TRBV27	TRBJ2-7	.	CASSRPKGGSYEQYF	TGTGCCAGCAGTCGACCTAAGGGAGGATCCTACGAGCAGTACTTC
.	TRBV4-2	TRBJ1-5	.	CASSQGPAADQPQHF	TGTGCCAGCAGCCAAGGCCCCGCGGCTGATCAGCCCCAGCATTTT
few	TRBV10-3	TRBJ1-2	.	CAISEGQASGYTF	TGTGCCATCAGTGAGGGGCAGGCGAGTGGCTACACCTTC
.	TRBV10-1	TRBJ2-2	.	CASNVEGDGELFF	TGCGCCAGCAACGTAGAGGGAGACGGGGAGCTGTTTTTT
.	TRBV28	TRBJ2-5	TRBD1	CASSRTGGWETQYF	TGTGCCAGCAGTCGGACAGGGGGGTGGGAGACCCAGTACTTC
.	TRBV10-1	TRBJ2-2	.	CASSEKRLTGELFF	TGCGCCAGCAGTGAGAAGCGGCTCACCGGGGAGCTGTTTTTT
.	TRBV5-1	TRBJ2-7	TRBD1	CASSLQGADYEQYF	TGCGCCAGCAGCTTGCAGGGGGCGGATTACGAGCAGTACTTC
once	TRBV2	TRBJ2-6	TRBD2	CASSVGLAGGANVLTF	TGTGCCAGCAGTGTCGGACTAGCTGGTGGGGCCAACGTCCTGACTTTC